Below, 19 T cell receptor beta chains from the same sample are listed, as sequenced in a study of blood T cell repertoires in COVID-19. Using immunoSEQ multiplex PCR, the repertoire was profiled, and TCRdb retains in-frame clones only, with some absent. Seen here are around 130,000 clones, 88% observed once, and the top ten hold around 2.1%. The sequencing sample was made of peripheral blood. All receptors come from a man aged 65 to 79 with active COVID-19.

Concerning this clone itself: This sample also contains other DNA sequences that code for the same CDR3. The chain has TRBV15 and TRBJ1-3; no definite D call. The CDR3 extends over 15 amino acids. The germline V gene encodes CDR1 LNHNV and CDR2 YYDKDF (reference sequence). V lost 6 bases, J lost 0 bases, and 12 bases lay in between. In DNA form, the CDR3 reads TGTGCCACCAGTACCAGCGGGATCTCTGGAAACACCATATATTTT. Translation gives CATSTSGISGNTIYF.

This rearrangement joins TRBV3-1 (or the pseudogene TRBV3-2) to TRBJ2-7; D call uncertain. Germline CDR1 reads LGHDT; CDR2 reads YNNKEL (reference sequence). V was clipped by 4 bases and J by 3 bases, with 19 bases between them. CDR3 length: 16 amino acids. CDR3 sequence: CASSPEQTLFFYEQYF. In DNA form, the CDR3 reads TGTGCCAGCAGCCCCGAACAAACCCTTTTTTTCTACGAGCAGTACTTC.

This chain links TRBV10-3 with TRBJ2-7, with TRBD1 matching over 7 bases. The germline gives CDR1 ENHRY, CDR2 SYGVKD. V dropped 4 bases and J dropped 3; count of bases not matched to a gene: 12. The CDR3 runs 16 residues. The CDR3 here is CAISAEGAQFIYEQYF. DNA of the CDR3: TGTGCCATCAGTGCTGAGGGGGCGCAGTTTATCTACGAGCAGTACTTC.

For the CDR3, the DNA is TGTGCCAGCAGCTTAGGGGTTAGCGGGAGGGTCAATGAGCAGTTCTTC. This gives the protein CASSLGVSGRVNEQFF. The V and J genes are TRBV7-2 and TRBJ2-1, with 11 bases fitting TRBD2. Trimming took 1 base from V and 6 from J; bases not matched to a gene: 5. The germline gives CDR1 SGHTA, CDR2 FQGNSA. The CDR3 sequence is 16 residues long.

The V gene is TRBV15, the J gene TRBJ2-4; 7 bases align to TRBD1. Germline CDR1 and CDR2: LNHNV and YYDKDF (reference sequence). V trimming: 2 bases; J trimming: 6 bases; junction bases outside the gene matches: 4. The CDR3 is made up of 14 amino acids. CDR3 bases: TGTGCCACCAGCAGAAACCGGGACAGAAACATTCAGTACTTC. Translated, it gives CATSRNRDRNIQYF.

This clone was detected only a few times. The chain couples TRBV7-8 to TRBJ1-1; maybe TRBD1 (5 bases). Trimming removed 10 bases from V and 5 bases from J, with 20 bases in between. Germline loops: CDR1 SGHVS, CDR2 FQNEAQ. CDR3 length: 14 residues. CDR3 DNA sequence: TGTGCCACCCAACCGGGAGGGCGGGGGACTGAAGCTTTCTTT. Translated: CATQPGGRGTEAFF.

Here the CDR3 DNA reads TGCGCCAGCAGCCAGTCCGCTGGAAACACCATATATTTT. Translated: CASSQSAGNTIYF. The gene calls are TRBV4-1 and TRBJ1-3; D unresolved. This CDR3 has 13 amino acids. The germline CDR1 and CDR2 sequences are MGHRA and YSYEKL. Deletions cut 3 bases from V and 2 bases from J, with 5 bases between.

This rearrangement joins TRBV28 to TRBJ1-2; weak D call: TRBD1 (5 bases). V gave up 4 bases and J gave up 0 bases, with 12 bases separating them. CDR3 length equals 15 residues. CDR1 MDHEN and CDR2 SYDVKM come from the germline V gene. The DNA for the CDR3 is TGTGCCAGCAGTTCCCGCAGGGACTCTAACTATGGCTACACCTTC. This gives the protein CASSSRRDSNYGYTF.

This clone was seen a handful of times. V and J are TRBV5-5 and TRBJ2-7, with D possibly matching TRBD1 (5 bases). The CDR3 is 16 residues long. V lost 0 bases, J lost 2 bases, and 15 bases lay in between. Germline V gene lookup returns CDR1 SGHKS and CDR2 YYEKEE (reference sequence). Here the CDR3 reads CASSLEAARATYEQYF. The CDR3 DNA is TGTGCCAGCAGCTTGGAGGCGGCCAGGGCTACCTACGAGCAGTACTTC.

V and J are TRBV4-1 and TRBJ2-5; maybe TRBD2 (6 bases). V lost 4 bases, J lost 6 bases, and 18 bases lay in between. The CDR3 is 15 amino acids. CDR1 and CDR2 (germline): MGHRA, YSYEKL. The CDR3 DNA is TGCGCCAGCAGCCCCCAAGCGGGTGAGGGGAAGACCCAGTACTTC. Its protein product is CASSPQAGEGKTQYF.

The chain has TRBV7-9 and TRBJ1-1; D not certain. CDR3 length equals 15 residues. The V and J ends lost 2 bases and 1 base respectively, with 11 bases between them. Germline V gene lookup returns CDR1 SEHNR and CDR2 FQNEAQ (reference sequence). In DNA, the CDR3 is TGTGCCAGCAGCTTATCAGCCGGGTCGAACACTGAAGCTTTCTTT. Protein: CASSLSAGSNTEAFF. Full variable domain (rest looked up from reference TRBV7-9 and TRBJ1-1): DTGVSQNPRHKITKRGQNVTFRCDPISEHNRLYWYRQTLGQGPEFLTYFQNEAQLEKSRLLSDRFSAERPKGSFSTLEIQRTEQGDSAMYLCASSLSAGSNTEAFFGQGTRLTVV.

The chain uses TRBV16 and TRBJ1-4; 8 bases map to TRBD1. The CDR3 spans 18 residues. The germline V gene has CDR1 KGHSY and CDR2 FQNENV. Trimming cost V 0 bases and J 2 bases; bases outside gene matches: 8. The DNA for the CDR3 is TGTGCCAGCAGCCAATCGTCGACAGGGGCTGCGACTAATGAAAAACTGTTTTTT. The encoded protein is CASSQSSTGAATNEKLFF. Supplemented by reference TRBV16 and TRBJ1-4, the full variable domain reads GEEVAQTPKHLVRGEGQKAKLYCAPIKGHSYVFWYQQVLKNEFKFLISFQNENVFDETGMPKERFSAKCLPNSPCSLEIQATKLEDSAVYFCASSQSSTGAATNEKLFFGSGTQLSVL.

The CDR3 region has the DNA TGTGCCAGCAGTTACTCACAGGGGGGAATGGCTGAAGCTTTCTTT. Protein: CASSYSQGGMAEAFF. The J gene is TRBJ1-1, the V gene TRBV6-6; TRBD1 matches 8 bases. The J segment lost 6 bases and the V segment lost 0 bases, leaving 6 bases of the junction unmatched. This CDR3 is 15 amino acids long. The germline V gene has CDR1 MNHNY and CDR2 SVGAGI (reference sequence).

DNA of the CDR3: TGCGCCAGCGTTCTACCGACAGGGCGGACCGGGGAGCTGTTTTTT. Translating it yields CASVLPTGRTGELFF. The chain uses TRBV10-1 and TRBJ2-2; the match to TRBD1 covers 7 bases. Trimming took 8 bases from V and 5 from J; bases not matched to a gene: 11. The CDR3 sequence is 15 residues long. Germline V lookup: CDR1 WNHNN, CDR2 SYGVQD (reference sequence).

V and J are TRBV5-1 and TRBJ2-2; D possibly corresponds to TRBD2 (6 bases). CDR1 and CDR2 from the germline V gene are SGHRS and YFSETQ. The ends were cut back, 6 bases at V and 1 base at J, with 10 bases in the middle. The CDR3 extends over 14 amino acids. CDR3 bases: TGCGCCAGCACCTGGGAGGTGAACACCGGGGAGCTGTTTTTT. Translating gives CASTWEVNTGELFF. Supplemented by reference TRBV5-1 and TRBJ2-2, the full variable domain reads KAGVTQTPRYLIKTRGQQVTLSCSPISGHRSVSWYQQTPGQGLQFLFEYFSETQRNKGNFPGRFSGRQFSNSRSEMNVSTLELGDSALYLCASTWEVNTGELFFGEGSRLTVL.

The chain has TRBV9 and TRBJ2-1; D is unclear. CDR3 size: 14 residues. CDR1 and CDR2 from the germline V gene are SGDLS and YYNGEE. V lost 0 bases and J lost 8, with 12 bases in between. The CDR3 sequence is CASSVGPDRDEQFF. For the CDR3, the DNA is TGTGCCAGCAGCGTAGGGCCGGATCGGGATGAGCAGTTCTTC.

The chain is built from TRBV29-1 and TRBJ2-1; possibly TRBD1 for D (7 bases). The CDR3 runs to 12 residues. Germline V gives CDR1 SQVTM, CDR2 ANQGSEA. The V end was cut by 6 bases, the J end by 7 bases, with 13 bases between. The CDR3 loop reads CSVDAGGNEQFF. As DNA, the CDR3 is TGCAGCGTGGATGCAGGGGGGAATGAGCAGTTCTTC.

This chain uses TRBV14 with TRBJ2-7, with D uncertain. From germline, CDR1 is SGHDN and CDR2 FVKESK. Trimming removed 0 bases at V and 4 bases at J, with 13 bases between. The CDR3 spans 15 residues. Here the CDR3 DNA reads TGTGCCAGCAGCCAAGATCGAGGCCTAAAGTACGAGCAGTACTTC. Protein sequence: CASSQDRGLKYEQYF.

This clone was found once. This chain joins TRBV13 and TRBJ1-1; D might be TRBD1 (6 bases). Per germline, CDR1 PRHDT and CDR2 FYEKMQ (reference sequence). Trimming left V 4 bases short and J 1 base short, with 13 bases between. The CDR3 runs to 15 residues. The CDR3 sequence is CASSSGQTPNTEAFF. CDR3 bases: TGTGCCAGCAGCTCAGGACAGACACCGAACACTGAAGCTTTCTTT.